A single sample gave rise to the 32 T cell receptor beta chains below, sequenced in a study of T-cell reconstitution after alpha-beta-depleted transplantation in children. Molecular barcoding with unique molecular identifiers was used for the TCRbeta library. TCRdb recomputed calls from the PCR reads with MiXCR, one row per CDR3 protein. This sample has some 300,000 distinct CDR3 sequences, with around a tenth found just once. Material: PBMCs, obtained before TCRalphabeta/CD19-depleted stem cell transplant. The origin of the receptors is a boy under two years old with acute myeloid leukemia, due to receive a stem cell transplant.

This clonotype was found many times. This chain joins TRBV6-1 and TRBJ1-2, with a possible D match to TRBD1 (6 bases). The CDR3 loop spans 15 amino acids. Germline CDR1 is MNHNS and CDR2 is SASEGT. V was shortened by 1 base and J by 4 bases, with 13 bases between the two germline ends. The CDR3 DNA reads TGTGCCAGCAGTGAAGTAAGGGGGTCCTTCTATGGCTACACCTTC. Protein: CASSEVRGSFYGYTF.

Note on this clonotype: Its ends do not fully match the called genes, so a read error is possible. The chain employs TRBV12-3 or TRBV12-4 and TRBJ1-4, with 7 bases that match TRBD1. This CDR3 has 18 amino acids. CDR3 in amino acids: CTSSLALTGERRNEKLFF. The CDR3 DNA sequence: TGTACCAGCAGTTTAGCGCTTACAGGGGAGCGACGGAATGAAAAACTGTTTTTT.

In this sample, this clonotype turned up a few times. V and J are TRBV7-3 and TRBJ2-2; TRBD2 might be the D (5 bases). Germline-derived CDR1 and CDR2 are SGHTA and FQGTGA. Trimming left V 6 bases short and J 7 bases short, with 12 bases between. The length of the CDR3 is 13 residues. CDR3 protein: CASSSSGFGELFF. In DNA, the CDR3 is TGTGCCAGCAGTTCCTCGGGGTTCGGGGAGCTGTTTTTT. Variable domain in full (rest from reference TRBV7-3 and TRBJ2-2): GAGVSQTPSNKVTEKGKYVELRCDPISGHTALYWYRQSLGQGPEFLIYFQGTGAADDSGLPNDRFFAVRPEGSVSTLKIQRTERGDSAVYLCASSSSGFGELFFGEGSRLTVL.

This clonotype was counted at least ten times. This chain connects TRBV9 to TRBJ2-1; D not certain. There are 15 residues in the CDR3. Trimming removed 0 bases from V and 4 bases from J, with 11 bases in between. Germline V CDR1 and CDR2: SGDLS, YYNGEE. CDR3 region: CASSVDRGAYNEQFF. The CDR3 DNA reads as TGTGCCAGCAGCGTAGATCGCGGAGCTTACAATGAGCAGTTCTTC. The full variable domain, its missing parts supplied by reference TRBV9 and TRBJ2-1, is DSGVTQTPKHLITATGQRVTLRCSPRSGDLSVYWYQQSLDQGLQFLIQYYNGEERAKGNILERFSAQQFPDLHSELNLSSLELGDSALYFCASSVDRGAYNEQFFGPGTRLTVL.

About this clonotype: A much larger clone differs by one base, so this may be a read error. The rearrangement links TRBV3-1 to TRBJ2-5, with D tentatively TRBD2 (5 bases). Trimming pared 4 bases from V and 4 bases from J, leaving 13 bases between. CDR3 length: 14 amino acids. The germline CDR1 and CDR2 sequences are LGHDT and YNNKEL (reference sequence). The CDR3 sequence is CASSPWIEGETQYF. DNA of the CDR3: TGTGCCAGCAGCCCATGGATAGAGGGAGAGACCCAGTACTTC.

In this sample, this clonotype turned up a few times. V and J are TRBV2 and TRBJ2-3; D may match TRBD1 or TRBD2 (5 bases each). Germline V gene data show CDR1 as SNHLY and CDR2 as FYNNEI. The V and J ends lost 8 bases and 2 bases respectively, with 14 bases between them. CDR3 length: 14 amino acids. DNA for the CDR3: TGTGCCAGCGGCCGGGACCGAGACACAGATACGCAGTATTTT. Translating gives CASGRDRDTDTQYF.

V usage is TRBV12-3 or TRBV12-4 and J usage is TRBJ2-1; 16 positions match TRBD2. There are 14 residues in the CDR3. Germline trimming cut 4 bases from V and 15 bases from J; bases unmatched to any gene: 6. The CDR3 DNA reads TGTGCCAGCAGTTCCGGGACTAGCGGGGGGGTAATGTTCTTC. Its translation is CASSSGTSGGVMFF.

This clonotype was detected many times. The chain links TRBV7-8 to TRBJ1-2; weak D call: TRBD1 (5 bases). In germline, CDR1 is SGHVS, CDR2 FQNEAQ. V shed 2 bases and J shed 8 bases, with 9 bases lying between them. The CDR3 covers 12 residues. The CDR3 nucleotides are TGTGCCAGCAGCTTAACAAGGGGCGGCTACACCTTC. Encoded protein: CASSLTRGGYTF. Full variable domain (missing parts from reference TRBV7-8 and TRBJ1-2): GAGVSQSPRYKVAKRGQDVALRCDPISGHVSLFWYQQALGQGPEFLTYFQNEAQLDKSGLPSDRFFAERPEGSVSTLKIQRTQQEDSAVYLCASSLTRGGYTFGSGTRLTVV.

In this sample, this clonotype turned up many times. The CDR3 region is CASSFVEWEQYF. CDR3 bases: TGTGCCAGCAGTTTTGTTGAGTGGGAGCAGTACTTC. The chain links TRBV28 to TRBJ2-7; D is unclear. V lost 3 bases to trimming and J lost 7 bases, with 10 bases between them. The CDR3 consists of 12 residues. CDR1 and CDR2 (germline): MDHEN, SYDVKM.

A few counts support this clonotype. The gene calls are TRBV27 and TRBJ2-5; TRBD1 matches 8 bases. The CDR3 length is 17 residues. Germline trimming cut 4 bases from V and 0 bases from J; bases unmatched to any gene: 10. Germline lookup yields CDR1 MNHEY and CDR2 SMNVEV (reference sequence). The CDR3 sequence is CASSSLSDRVYQETQYF. CDR3 in DNA: TGTGCCAGCAGTTCCCTCTCGGACAGGGTGTACCAAGAGACCCAGTACTTC.

This clonotype has more than one count but fewer than ten. The chain carries TRBV7-2 and TRBJ2-5; TRBD2 matches at 7 bases. The CDR3 covers 14 residues. CDR1 SGHTA and CDR2 FQGNSA come from the germline V gene. V shed 5 bases and J 4 bases; nucleotides not matched to a gene: 7. CDR3 loop: CASSDGTTLETQYF. In nucleotides, the CDR3 is TGTGCCAGCAGCGACGGGACTACTCTAGAGACCCAGTACTTC.

This clonotype was found many times. J is TRBJ2-7 and V is TRBV12-3 or TRBV12-4; D possibly corresponds to TRBD2 (6 bases). The CDR3 is made up of 16 amino acids. V was trimmed by 1 base and J by 2 bases, leaving 15 bases between them. CDR3 nucleotides: TGTGCCAGCAGTTTAGAATCTCCGGGACTCACCTACGAGCAGTACTTC. It specifies CASSLESPGLTYEQYF.

Turning to this clonotype: A single base separates this from a much larger clone, so it may be a read error. No conserved phenylalanine or tryptophan is present at the end of the CDR3, so a read error is the likely explanation. The V and J genes are TRBV14 and TRBJ2-3; D is uncertain. The CDR3 extends over 15 amino acids. Trimming removed 1 base from V and 3 bases from J, with 11 bases in between. Germline V gives CDR1 SGHDN, CDR2 FVKESK. CDR3 sequence reads: CASSQVPAWTDTQYL. In DNA, the CDR3 is TGTGCCAGCAGCCAAGTTCCAGCGTGGACAGATACGCAGTATCTT.

Many counts were recorded for this clonotype. The rearrangement uses TRBV4-3 and TRBJ2-5; TRBD2 agrees at 8 bases. Germline CDR1 LGHNA, CDR2 YSLEER. Losses at the gene ends were 0 bases for V and 4 bases for J; bases not matched to a gene: 4. CDR3 length: 15 residues. CDR3 DNA sequence: TGCGCCAGCAGCCAAGATGAGCGGGAGTCAGAGACCCAGTACTTC. Its translation: CASSQDERESETQYF.

This clonotype is labeled as medium-sized. This chain connects TRBV5-1 to TRBJ2-1, with no clear D. CDR3 length: 11 residues. CDR1 is SGHRS and CDR2 is YFSETQ in the germline V gene. Trimming left V 2 bases short and J 6 bases short, with 3 bases between. CDR3 sequence (DNA): TGCGCCAGCAGCTTAGCCAATGAGCAGTTCTTC. This codes for CASSLANEQFF.

This clonotype was seen repeatedly, ten times or more. CDR3 nucleotides: TGCGCCAGCAGCCGATTCTCGGCTCTTAATGAAAAACTGTTTTTT. Its translation: CASSRFSALNEKLFF. This chain joins TRBV4-3 and TRBJ1-4; D gene ambiguous. The CDR3 sequence is 15 residues long. V gave up 4 bases and J gave up 4 bases, with 13 bases separating them. Per the germline V gene, CDR1 is LGHNA and CDR2 is YSLEER.

This clonotype has a count of ten or more. This rearrangement joins TRBV4-3 to TRBJ2-5, with D possibly being TRBD1 or TRBD2 (5 bases each). Germline CDR1 LGHNA, CDR2 YSLEER. The CDR3 contains 15 residues. The V gene lost 5 bases and the J gene lost 4 bases, with 17 bases spanning the gap. CDR3 in DNA: TGCGCCAGCAGCAAGAGGGCCGGGGCGGGAGAGACCCAGTACTTC. It yields the protein CASSKRAGAGETQYF.

With respect to this clonotype: A clone one base away is much larger, so this may be a read error. This chain links TRBV5-4 with TRBJ2-5, with 11 bases identical to TRBD1. Germline CDR1 SGHNT, CDR2 YYREEE (reference sequence). The CDR3 spans 16 residues. CDR3 residues: CAGSSGTGGSRETQYF. In nucleotides, the CDR3 is TGTGCCGGCAGCTCGGGGACAGGGGGTAGTAGGGAGACCCAGTACTTC.

At least ten counts were recorded for this clonotype. The V and J genes are TRBV25-1 and TRBJ2-5; no clear D gene. Germline V gene data show CDR1 as MGHDK and CDR2 as SYGVNS. This CDR3 is 14 amino acids long. V gave up 4 bases and J gave up 7 bases, with 16 bases separating them. In nucleotides, the CDR3 is TGTGCCAGCAGTGCGTACAGCCGAAGAAGGACCCAGTACTTC. Its protein product is CASSAYSRRRTQYF.

V is TRBV20-1 and J is TRBJ2-7, with 7 bases identical to TRBD1. The CDR3 runs to 13 residues. CDR1 is DFQATT, CDR2 SNEGSKA, per germline (reference sequence). J was trimmed by 0 bases and V by 6 bases; bases with no gene match: 5. As DNA, the CDR3 is TGCAGTGCAAATAGGGACAGCTCCTACGAGCAGTACTTC. Translated: CSANRDSSYEQYF.

In its sample, this clonotype was seen many times. The chain has TRBV7-2 and TRBJ1-5; TRBD1 agrees at 7 bases. Per germline, CDR1 SGHTA and CDR2 FQGNSA. The V and J ends lost 2 bases and 2 bases, in that order; junction bases with no gene match: 3. CDR3 length: 15 amino acids. The CDR3 loop is CASSLFGQGNQPQHF. For the CDR3, the DNA is TGTGCCAGCAGCTTATTTGGACAGGGCAATCAGCCCCAGCATTTT.

The sample holds many counts of this clonotype. V usage is TRBV9 and J usage is TRBJ2-3; tentatively, D is TRBD1 (7 bases). The CDR3 runs 16 residues. Germline V lookup: CDR1 SGDLS, CDR2 YYNGEE. V was clipped by 4 bases and J by 2 bases, with 17 bases between them. This CDR3 reads CASSSQGGAPTDTQYF. For the CDR3, the DNA is TGTGCCAGCAGCTCCCAGGGGGGAGCCCCCACAGATACGCAGTATTTT.

The V and J genes are TRBV5-1 and TRBJ1-6, with a tentative D call TRBD1 (5 bases). This CDR3 has 17 amino acids. The germline gives CDR1 SGHRS, CDR2 YFSETQ. V was pared by 0 bases and J by 5 bases, with 15 bases between. CDR3 residues: CASSLATGVRNNSPLHF. The CDR3 DNA reads as TGCGCCAGCAGCTTGGCGACGGGGGTTAGGAATAATTCACCCCTCCACTTT. Supplemented by reference TRBV5-1 and TRBJ1-6, the full variable domain reads KAGVTQTPRYLIKTRGQQVTLSCSPISGHRSVSWYQQTPGQGLQFLFEYFSETQRNKGNFPGRFSGRQFSNSRSEMNVSTLELGDSALYLCASSLATGVRNNSPLHFGNGTRLTVT.

This clonotype was seen many times. This CDR3 reads CSARVAGGLGSNQPQHF. CDR3 nucleotides: TGCAGTGCTAGAGTGGCAGGGGGCTTGGGGAGCAATCAGCCCCAGCATTTT. The rearrangement uses TRBV20-1 and TRBJ1-5; 8 bases fit TRBD1. Germline lookup yields CDR1 DFQATT and CDR2 SNEGSKA (reference sequence). The trim removed 1 base at V and 1 base at J, leaving 9 bases unmatched. The CDR3 sequence is 17 residues long.

The table lists this clonotype with many counts. V and J are TRBV25-1 and TRBJ2-1; D is uncertain. The V gene lost 4 bases and the J gene lost 1 base, with 11 bases spanning the gap. This CDR3 region has 15 residues. Germline V gives CDR1 MGHDK, CDR2 SYGVNS. This CDR3 is CASSVTLMSYNEQFF. The CDR3 nucleotides are TGTGCCAGCAGTGTGACCTTGATGTCCTACAATGAGCAGTTCTTC.

At least ten counts were recorded for this clonotype. V and J are TRBV4-2 and TRBJ2-4, with 9 bases aligning to TRBD2. The V and J ends lost 1 base and 0 bases, in that order; junction bases with no gene match: 1. Germline assignment: CDR1 LGHNA and CDR2 YNFKEQ. The CDR3 is 16 amino acids. CDR3 loop: CASSQATSGAKNIQYF. CDR3 sequence (DNA): TGTGCCAGCAGCCAAGCGACTAGCGGAGCCAAAAACATTCAGTACTTC.

To note about this clonotype: A read error is possible here, since a much larger clone lies one base away. The V gene is TRBV5-1, the J gene TRBJ1-2; 8 nucleotides agree with TRBD1. From germline, CDR1 is SGHRS and CDR2 YFSETQ. This CDR3 is built from 15 residues. The CDR3, as DNA: TGCGCCAGCAGCTTGGACGGACAGGGAGGCTATGGCCACACCTTC. It encodes CASSLDGQGGYGHTF.

This chain joins TRBV29-1 and TRBJ2-3; D is ambiguous. Trimming removed 6 bases at V and 0 bases at J, with 10 bases between. The CDR3 is 13 residues long. The germline CDR1 and CDR2 sequences are SQVTM and ANQGSEA. CDR3 bases: TGCAGCGTGCCAGTTCACAGCACAGATACGCAGTATTTT. It is translated as CSVPVHSTDTQYF.

The rearrangement uses TRBV30 and TRBJ2-1; no definite D call. The CDR3 extends over 15 amino acids. The ends were cut back, 3 bases at V and 3 bases at J, with 15 bases in the middle. Germline lookup yields CDR1 GTSNPN and CDR2 SVGIG (reference sequence). CDR3 bases: TGTGCCTGGAGCGTCCGGGTTTCTTACTACAATGAGCAGTTCTTC. Protein: CAWSVRVSYYNEQFF.

This clonotype has at least ten counts. J is TRBJ2-7 and V is TRBV3-1; maybe TRBD2 (6 bases). Between the trimmed V and J ends, which lost 4 bases and 6 bases, there was a span of 16 bases. The CDR3 is 14 residues long. Germline lookup yields CDR1 LGHDT and CDR2 YNNKEL (reference sequence). DNA of the CDR3: TGTGCCAGCAGCCGACGGGCGGGGCGCGGCGAGCAGTACTTC. This codes for CASSRRAGRGEQYF.

This clonotype was detected many times. The chain uses TRBV5-1 and TRBJ2-7; D could derive from TRBD1 or TRBD2 (6 bases each). Germline V CDR1 and CDR2: SGHRS, YFSETQ. CDR3 length: 14 residues. The germline V and J ends were trimmed by 1 base and 7 bases, with 15 bases remaining between them. The CDR3 is CASSLWRGTREQYF. In nucleotides, the CDR3 is TGCGCCAGCAGCTTGTGGAGGGGGACGCGGGAGCAGTACTTC. The variable domain in full, with the rest retrieved from reference TRBV5-1 and TRBJ2-7, is KAGVTQTPRYLIKTRGQQVTLSCSPISGHRSVSWYQQTPGQGLQFLFEYFSETQRNKGNFPGRFSGRQFSNSRSEMNVSTLELGDSALYLCASSLWRGTREQYFGPGTRLTVT.

This clonotype was recorded many times. The V call is TRBV25-1, the J call TRBJ1-2; D might be TRBD1 (5 bases). Trimming left V 5 bases short and J 4 bases short, with 14 bases between. Germline V gives CDR1 MGHDK, CDR2 SYGVNS. The CDR3 is 14 residues long. The CDR3 DNA reads as TGTGCCAGCAGTCCTGCACCCAGGGCCTATGGCTACACCTTC. This encodes CASSPAPRAYGYTF.